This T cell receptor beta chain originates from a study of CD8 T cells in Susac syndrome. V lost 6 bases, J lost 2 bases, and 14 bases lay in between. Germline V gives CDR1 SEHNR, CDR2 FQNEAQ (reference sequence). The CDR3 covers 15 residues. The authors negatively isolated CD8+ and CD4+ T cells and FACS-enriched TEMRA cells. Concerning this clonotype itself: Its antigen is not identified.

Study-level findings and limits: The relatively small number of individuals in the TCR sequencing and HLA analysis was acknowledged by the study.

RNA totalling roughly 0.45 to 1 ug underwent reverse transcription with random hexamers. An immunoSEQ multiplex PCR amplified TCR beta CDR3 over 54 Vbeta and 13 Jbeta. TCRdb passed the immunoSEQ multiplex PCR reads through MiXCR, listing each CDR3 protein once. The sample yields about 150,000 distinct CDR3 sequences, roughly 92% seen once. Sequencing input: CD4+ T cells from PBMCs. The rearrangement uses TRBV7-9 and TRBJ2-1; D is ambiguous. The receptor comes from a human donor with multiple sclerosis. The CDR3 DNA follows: TGTGCCAGCAGTCCACCGGCTTGGACCTACAATGAGCAGTTCTTC. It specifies CASSPPAWTYNEQFF.